The clone carrying this TCR beta chain appeared many times. What it recognizes is unknown. These data come from a study of T cell repertoires in cytomegalovirus infection. The wider study: The public TCR beta signatures pointed to both CMV infection and matching HLA type.

In germline, CDR1 is SGHTA, CDR2 FQGNSA. V was shortened by 2 bases and J by 5 bases, with 11 bases between the two germline ends. The CDR3 extends over 14 amino acids. In TCRdb, the reads were re-called with MiXCR into one record per CDR3 protein. The table includes around 350,000 distinct CDR3 sequences, roughly 18% detected once. Findings of the study overall: In two of eight donors, the top clonotype was HLA-C-restricted CMV-specific. Cumulative public TCR beta family frequency identified CMV carriers with the relevant HLA.

This sequence was found in a human donor in good health (CMV status not recorded). Some clones in this sample may be carry-over from other donors' samples. Sequencing used PBMCs. The J gene is TRBJ2-3, the V gene TRBV7-2; weak D call: TRBD2 (7 bases). This CDR3 reads CASSLRGGGDTQYF. DNA of the CDR3: TGTGCCAGCAGCTTAAGGGGGGGTGGAGATACGCAGTATTTT.